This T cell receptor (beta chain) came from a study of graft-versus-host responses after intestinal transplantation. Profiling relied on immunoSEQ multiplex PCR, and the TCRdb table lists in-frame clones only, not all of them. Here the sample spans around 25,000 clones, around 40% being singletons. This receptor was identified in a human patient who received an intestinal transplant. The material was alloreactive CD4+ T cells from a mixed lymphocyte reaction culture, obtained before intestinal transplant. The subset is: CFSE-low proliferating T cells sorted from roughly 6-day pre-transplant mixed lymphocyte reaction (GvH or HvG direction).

The CDR3 DNA follows: TGTGCCAGCAGCGTATATGGAACTAGCGGGAGACGCAGGGATACGCAGTATTTT. It codes for CASSVYGTSGRRRDTQYF. The chain is built from TRBV9 and TRBJ2-3; 11 bases match TRBD2. This CDR3 comprises 18 residues. The germline CDR1 and CDR2 sequences are SGDLS and YYNGEE. V shed 1 base and J 6 bases; nucleotides not matched to a gene: 13.